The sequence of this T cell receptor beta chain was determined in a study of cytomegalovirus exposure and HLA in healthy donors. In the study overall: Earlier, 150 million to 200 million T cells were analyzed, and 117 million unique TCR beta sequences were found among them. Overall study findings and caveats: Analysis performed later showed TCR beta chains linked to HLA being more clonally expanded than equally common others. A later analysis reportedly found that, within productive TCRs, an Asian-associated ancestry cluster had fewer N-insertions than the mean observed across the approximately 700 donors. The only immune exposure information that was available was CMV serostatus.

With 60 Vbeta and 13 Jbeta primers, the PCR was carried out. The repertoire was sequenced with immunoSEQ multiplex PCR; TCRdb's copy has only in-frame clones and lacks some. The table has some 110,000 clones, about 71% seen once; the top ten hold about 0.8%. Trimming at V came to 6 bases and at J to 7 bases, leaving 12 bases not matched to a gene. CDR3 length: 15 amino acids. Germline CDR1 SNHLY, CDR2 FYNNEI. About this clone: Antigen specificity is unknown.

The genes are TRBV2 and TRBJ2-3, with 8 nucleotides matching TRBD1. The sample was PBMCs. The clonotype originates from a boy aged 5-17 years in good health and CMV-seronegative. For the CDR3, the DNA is TGTGCCAGCAGGCAATACAGGGGGGAAGGGAATACGCAGTATTTT. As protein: CASRQYRGEGNTQYF.